This TCR beta chain was found in a study of T-cell reconstitution after alpha-beta-depleted transplantation in children. The J segment lost 2 bases and the V segment lost 2 bases, leaving 4 bases of the junction unmatched. CDR1 is MNHEY, CDR2 SVGEGT, per germline. This CDR3 region has 16 residues. As it was prepared, the TCRbeta library received unique molecular identifiers. TCRdb used MiXCR to reprocess the PCR reads, holding one entry per CDR3 protein. The sample carries around 360,000 distinct CDR3 sequences, over 9% recorded once. A few counts support this clonotype. The chain carries TRBV6-2 or TRBV6-3 and TRBJ2-1, with 9 bases matching TRBD1. Sequenced here: PBMCs from the stem cell graft donor, sampled from the stem cell graft. The receptor's source is a human donor who donated a stem cell graft to a child with acute lymphoblastic leukemia. In nucleotides, the CDR3 is TGTGCCAGCAGTTACGAGGGACAGGGCGCCTACAATGAGCAGTTCTTC. Translation gives CASSYEGQGAYNEQFF.